What follows are 13 T cell receptor beta chains derived from one specimen sequenced in a study of siplizumab effects on memory and regulatory T cells. Sequencing was performed with immunoSEQ multiplex PCR; in TCRdb, only in-frame clones are kept and a portion is missing. The sample carries roughly 100,000 clones, 90% to 95% recorded once. What was sequenced was CD4+ T cells sorted from blood. Receptor source: a human donor in good health.

The V call is TRBV7-9, the J call TRBJ1-1; D unresolved. Germline loops: CDR1 SEHNR, CDR2 FQNEAQ (reference sequence). Trimming took 5 bases from V and 2 from J, leaving 9 bases between them. This CDR3 contains 13 residues. The CDR3 nucleotides read TGTGCCAGCAGCCCAATCCGAAACACTGAAGCTTTCTTT. The encoded protein is CASSPIRNTEAFF.

The gene calls are TRBV19 and TRBJ1-4; D gene ambiguous. The CDR3 length is 13 residues. Germline CDR1 and CDR2: LNHDA and SQIVND (reference sequence). V lost 6 bases and J 6 bases, leaving 11 bases between the germline ends. CDR3 nucleotide sequence: TGTGCCAGTAGAGCGCGGATAGATGAAAAACTGTTTTTT. Its translation is CASRARIDEKLFF. The entire variable domain, with the rest obtained from reference TRBV19 and TRBJ1-4, is as follows: DGGITQSPKYLFRKEGQNVTLSCEQNLNHDAMYWYRQDPGQGLRLIYYSQIVNDFQKGDIAEGYSVSREKKESFPLTVTSAQKNPTAFYLCASRARIDEKLFFGSGTQLSVL.

The chain is built from TRBV6-5 and TRBJ2-2; maybe TRBD2 (6 bases). The CDR3 spans 15 residues. CDR1 and CDR2 (germline): MNHEY, SVGAGI. V lost 5 bases to trimming and J lost 6 bases, with 16 bases between them. CDR3 sequence reads: CASSPPAGFPGELFF. The CDR3 DNA is TGTGCCAGCAGTCCTCCGGCGGGGTTTCCCGGGGAGCTGTTTTTT.

The chain recombines TRBV7-8 with TRBJ1-1, with D possibly TRBD1 on 6 matching bases. The CDR3 has 15 residues. The V end was cut by 5 bases, the J end by 5 bases, with 18 bases between. In germline, CDR1 is SGHVS, CDR2 FQNEAQ. CDR3 in amino acids: CASSVIQGEGTEAFF. The CDR3 bases are TGTGCCAGCAGCGTAATACAGGGTGAGGGGACTGAAGCTTTCTTT.

The chain combines TRBV7-6 with TRBJ1-1; D perhaps matches TRBD1 (5 bases). The germline V gene has CDR1 SGHVS and CDR2 FNYEAQ. The CDR3 is 14 residues long. V gave up 3 bases and J gave up 1 base, with 9 bases separating them. The CDR3 nucleotides read TGTGCCAGCAGCTTGGGGGAAACGAACACTGAAGCTTTCTTT. It codes for CASSLGETNTEAFF.

V and J are TRBV4-1 and TRBJ1-2, with D perhaps matching TRBD1 (6 bases). Germline V gene data show CDR1 as MGHRA and CDR2 as YSYEKL. Trimming removed 5 bases from V and 8 bases from J, with 24 bases in between. The CDR3 covers 16 residues. CDR3 nucleotide sequence: TGCGCCAGCAGCGTAAGCGAGGGGCAGGGGAGACGAGGCTACACCTTC. Translated: CASSVSEGQGRRGYTF.

The chain employs TRBV9 and TRBJ1-2; D is undetermined. The CDR3 runs to 14 residues. The germline V gene encodes CDR1 SGDLS and CDR2 YYNGEE. V was shortened by 0 bases and J by 4 bases, with 10 bases between the two germline ends. CDR3 sequence (DNA): TGTGCCAGCAGCGTAGTATCCGGGAGCTATGGCTACACCTTC. It yields the protein CASSVVSGSYGYTF.

The rearrangement uses TRBV9 and TRBJ2-6, with 7 positions matching TRBD1. The CDR3 totals 18 residues. V was pared by 3 bases and J by 0 bases, with 9 bases of the junction left unmatched. Germline V gene lookup returns CDR1 SGDLS and CDR2 YYNGEE. DNA of the CDR3: TGTGCCAGCAGCGCCATAACAGGGGACCCCTCTGGGGCCAACGTCCTGACTTTC. Amino acids: CASSAITGDPSGANVLTF.

This chain joins TRBV10-3 and TRBJ1-3; D is unresolved. The CDR3 runs to 16 residues. The germline V and J ends were trimmed by 2 bases and 0 bases, with 11 bases remaining between them. The V gene's germline CDR1 is ENHRY and CDR2 SYGVKD. In nucleotides, the CDR3 is TGTGCCATCAGTGAGCTTAAAGGGCCCTCTGGAAACACCATATATTTT. This encodes CAISELKGPSGNTIYF.

The chain has TRBV19 and TRBJ1-4; no clear D. Germline loops: CDR1 LNHDA, CDR2 SQIVND (reference sequence). This CDR3 has 16 amino acids. The V end was cut by 3 bases, the J end by 1 base, with 12 bases between. CDR3 loop: CASSMGRRRTNEKLFF. CDR3 nucleotide sequence: TGTGCCAGTAGTATGGGCCGTAGGAGAACTAATGAAAAACTGTTTTTT.

In this sample, this clone turned up once. V and J are TRBV5-6 and TRBJ2-7; maybe TRBD1 (6 bases). The CDR3 has 15 amino acids. Germline-derived CDR1 and CDR2 are SGHDT and YYEEEE. V shed 4 bases and J shed 3 bases, with 17 bases lying between them. The CDR3 spells CASSRGTPLVYEQYF. For the CDR3, the DNA is TGTGCCAGCAGCAGGGGGACGCCACTTGTCTACGAGCAGTACTTC.

In its sample, this clone was seen a few times. The CDR3 region is CASRAGERWGYTF. CDR3 DNA sequence: TGTGCCAGCAGGGCCGGCGAAAGGTGGGGCTACACCTTC. This chain joins TRBV28 and TRBJ1-2; no definite D call. The CDR3 has 13 amino acids. Per germline, CDR1 MDHEN and CDR2 SYDVKM. V lost 6 bases and J 8 bases, leaving 16 bases between the germline ends.

CDR3 region: CASSRAGLGAYEQYF. CDR3 in DNA: TGTGCCAGCAGCCGCGCCGGTCTAGGGGCCTACGAGCAGTACTTC. The chain carries TRBV6-1 and TRBJ2-7; a possible D gene is TRBD1 (5 bases). Trimming left V 6 bases short and J 2 bases short, with 17 bases between. The CDR3 is 15 amino acids. Germline CDR1 and CDR2: MNHNS and SASEGT.